This entry is about one TCR beta chain. This sample is part of a study of control samples from healthy donors and cancer patients. Germline CDR1 is LGHNT and CDR2 is FRNRAP. With 6 bases removed from V and 4 bases from J, the gap between germline ends came to 21 bases. The CDR3 runs to 17 residues. Generated by immunoSEQ multiplex PCR, the TCRdb table keeps only in-frame clones and is missing some. The sample holds 110,000 or so clones, about nine tenths seen once. The sequence derives from a human donor in good health. The donor label of this sample is uncertain. The V gene is TRBV12-5, the J gene TRBJ2-2, with a weak D call TRBD2 (6 bases). Specimen: blood. The CDR3, as DNA: TGTGCTAGTGGCCAATCAATTACGGGGGACCCCACCGGGGAGCTGTTTTTT. This translates into CASGQSITGDPTGELFF. Using reference TRBV12-5 and TRBJ2-2 for the parts outside the CDR3, the full variable domain is DARVTQTPRHKVTEMGQEVTMRCQPILGHNTVFWYRQTMMQGLELLAYFRNRAPLDDSGMPKDRFSAEMPDATLATLKIQPSEPRDSAVYFCASGQSITGDPTGELFFGEGSRLTVL.